These 27 T cell receptor beta chains originate from one sample sequenced in a study of vaccination and CD4 T cells after COVID-19. Sequencing of the DNA from cultured CD4+ T cells was carried out with the Oncomine TCR Beta short-read assay. TCRdb reprocessed the PCR reads with MiXCR, giving one entry per CDR3 protein. This table holds 15,000 or so distinct CDR3 sequences, about 53% found once. No antigen has been assigned to these receptors. As for treatment: approximately 9-day PBMC culture with coronavirus spike peptide pools or control peptides (ViraFEST assay). The specimen sequenced was CD4+ T cells from blood, cultured in vitro. Receptor source: a human donor who had recovered from COVID-19.

Here the CDR3 reads CASSLKAGRDSWNEQFF. The CDR3 DNA sequence: TGTGCCAGCAGCTTAAAGGCCGGCAGGGATTCTTGGAATGAGCAGTTCTTC. J is TRBJ2-1 and V is TRBV7-3; tentative D call: TRBD1 (5 bases). The germline CDR1 and CDR2 sequences are SGHTA and FQGTGA. The CDR3 contains 17 residues. The V end was cut by 1 base, the J end by 7 bases, with 20 bases between.

The rearrangement links TRBV7-8 to TRBJ1-6; a weak D match, TRBD1 (6 bases). Germline V CDR1 and CDR2: SGHVS, FQNEAQ. This CDR3 has 22 amino acids. The V end was cut by 2 bases, the J end by 0 bases, with 26 bases between. This CDR3 is CASSLWGAGTGLLSSYNSPLHF. DNA of the CDR3: TGTGCCAGCAGCTTATGGGGCGCGGGTACAGGGCTATTAAGCTCCTATAATTCACCCCTCCACTTT.

The chain has TRBV6-1 and TRBJ1-1; TRBD1 aligns across 7 bases. CDR1 MNHNS and CDR2 SASEGT come from the germline V gene. J was trimmed by 0 bases and V by 7 bases; bases with no gene match: 8. The CDR3 runs 15 residues. The CDR3 DNA reads as TGTGCCAGCACCAGGGGGATAGAAATGAACACTGAAGCTTTCTTT. It is translated as CASTRGIEMNTEAFF.

The J gene is TRBJ2-3, the V gene TRBV6-5, with 10 bases lining up with TRBD2. This CDR3 comprises 18 residues. Germline CDR1 and CDR2: MNHEY and SVGAGI. V gave up 2 bases and J gave up 5 bases; unmatched junction bases: 13. For the CDR3, the DNA is TGTGCCAGCAGTTACGCCCTAATCGGAAGCGGGGGGGGAGATACGCAGTATTTT. It yields the protein CASSYALIGSGGGDTQYF.

The J gene is TRBJ2-7, the V gene TRBV11-2; D is possibly TRBD1 (5 bases). The V gene's germline CDR1 is SGHAT and CDR2 FQNNGV. Trimming cost V 9 bases and J 4 bases, with 22 bases left between them. This CDR3 region has 15 residues. CDR3 in DNA: TGTGCCAGTGGGCGTTCATTAGACAGCTATTACGAGCAGTACTTC. Its translation: CASGRSLDSYYEQYF.

V and J are TRBV6-5 and TRBJ1-2; 8 bases agree with TRBD1. This CDR3 spans 14 amino acids. CDR1 and CDR2 (germline): MNHEY, SVGAGI. The trim removed 4 bases at V and 4 bases at J, leaving 5 bases unmatched. The CDR3 sequence: CASSWAGGAYGYTF. CDR3 nucleotides: TGTGCCAGCAGTTGGGCAGGGGGCGCCTATGGCTACACCTTC.

This clonotype turned up a few times. The chain recombines TRBV20-1 with TRBJ1-2; TRBD1 aligns across 8 bases. The V segment lost 8 bases and the J segment 8 bases; nucleotides outside the gene matches: 13. The germline V gene has CDR1 DFQATT and CDR2 SNEGSKA (reference sequence). This CDR3 has 13 residues. The CDR3 loop reads CSTPSGTGRGYTF. CDR3 nucleotides: TGCAGTACACCTTCCGGGACAGGACGGGGCTACACCTTC.

Here the CDR3 DNA reads TGTGCCACGCGGACAGGGCGTGTGGGAGAGACCCAGTACTTC. Encoded protein: CATRTGRVGETQYF. This sequence joins TRBV10-3 and TRBJ2-5, with 8 positions matching TRBD1. J lost 4 bases, V lost 10 bases, and 11 bases had no gene match. The CDR3 is 14 amino acids. Germline V lookup: CDR1 ENHRY, CDR2 SYGVKD.

V and J are TRBV20-1 and TRBJ1-5; D may be TRBD1 (6 bases). Germline-derived CDR1 and CDR2 are DFQATT and SNEGSKA (reference sequence). V shed 5 bases and J shed 7 bases, with 21 bases lying between them. The CDR3 covers 15 residues. CDR3 nucleotide sequence: TGCAGTGCTTCCCGGGCCGGGGGGCGCGGACAGCCCCAGCATTTT. This gives the protein CSASRAGGRGQPQHF.

In regard to this clonotype: One end of the junction does not line up with germline, which may come from a read error. The V gene is TRBV7-7, the J gene TRBJ2-3; D remains ambiguous. The CDR3 extends over 16 amino acids. Germline values: CDR1 SSHAT, CDR2 FNYEAQ (reference sequence). CDR3 nucleotides: TGTGCTAGCAGCAAATCCGGACCAGCCTCCTCCGATACGCAGTATTTT. Residues: CASSKSGPASSDTQYF.

The V gene is TRBV6-5, the J gene TRBJ2-2; 11 nucleotides line up with TRBD2. The germline CDR1 and CDR2 sequences are MNHEY and SVGAGI. The CDR3 is 16 residues long. V dropped 2 bases and J dropped 8; count of bases not matched to a gene: 7. The CDR3 sequence is CASSYVVAGGPGELFF. In DNA, the CDR3 is TGTGCCAGCAGTTACGTAGTAGCGGGAGGGCCTGGGGAGCTGTTTTTT.

This clonotype came up a few times. This chain joins TRBV11-2 and TRBJ1-6; D gene uncertain. The germline V gene encodes CDR1 SGHAT and CDR2 FQNNGV. There are 14 residues in the CDR3. V gave up 1 base and J gave up 6 bases, with 7 bases separating them. This chain's CDR3 is CASSLGYSNSPLHF. The CDR3 DNA follows: TGTGCCAGCAGCTTAGGGTACAGTAATTCACCCCTCCACTTT. Variable domain in full (rest from reference TRBV11-2 and TRBJ1-6): EAGVAQSPRYKIIEKRQSVAFWCNPISGHATLYWYQQILGQGPKLLIQFQNNGVVDDSQLPKDRFSAERLKGVDSTLKIQPAKLEDSAVYLCASSLGYSNSPLHFGNGTRLTVT.

The rearrangement joins TRBV7-3 to TRBJ2-2; the match to TRBD2 covers 14 bases. V trimming: 5 bases; J trimming: 5 bases; junction bases outside the gene matches: 7. The CDR3 has 17 residues. Germline V gene lookup returns CDR1 SGHTA and CDR2 FQGTGA. The CDR3 nucleotides read TGTGCCAGCAGCGCGACTAGCGGGGGGGTCCTAACCGGGGAGCTGTTTTTT. It translates to CASSATSGGVLTGELFF.

CDR3: CSARSGGNTGELFF. CDR3 DNA: TGCAGTGCTAGAAGCGGGGGGAACACCGGGGAGCTGTTTTTT. V usage is TRBV20-1 and J usage is TRBJ2-2, with 8 bases that match TRBD2. J gave up 1 base and V 2 bases, and 0 bases lay outside the gene matches. From germline, CDR1 is DFQATT and CDR2 SNEGSKA (reference sequence). The CDR3 runs 14 residues.

The CDR3 DNA follows: TGTGCCAGCAGGGAATCGAACAATTCACCCCTCCACTTT. This sequence encodes CASRESNNSPLHF. The chain uses TRBV6-1 and TRBJ1-6; D is uncertain. V shed 6 bases and J shed 7 bases, with 10 bases lying between them. The CDR3 is made up of 13 amino acids. CDR1 is MNHNS and CDR2 is SASEGT in the germline V gene.

V usage is TRBV27 and J usage is TRBJ1-3; TRBD1 matches 7 bases. After removal of 6 bases from V and 3 bases from J, the junction contained 8 bases not matched to a gene. This CDR3 is 15 amino acids long. Germline CDR1 and CDR2: MNHEY and SMNVEV (reference sequence). CDR3: CASSYQGGYGNTIYF. CDR3 bases: TGTGCCAGCAGCTATCAGGGGGGGTATGGAAACACCATATATTTT.

CDR3 DNA sequence: TGTGCCAGTAGTATAGTCCAAACAGGGCTCGGCACTGAAGCTTTCTTT. This gives the protein CASSIVQTGLGTEAFF. The rearrangement uses TRBV19 and TRBJ1-1, with a weak D call TRBD1 (6 bases). V lost 1 base to trimming and J lost 4 bases, with 16 bases between them. Per germline, CDR1 LNHDA and CDR2 SQIVND (reference sequence). The CDR3 has 16 residues.

This clonotype showed up just a few times. The DNA of the CDR3 is TGTGCCAGCACCTTCAGCCCCGGAGCGTCACCCCTCCACTTT. It encodes CASTFSPGASPLHF. The rearrangement links TRBV6-4 to TRBJ1-6; D gene ambiguous. Per the germline V gene, CDR1 is MRHNA and CDR2 is SNTAGT. Trimming cost V 7 bases and J 10 bases, with 17 bases left between them. The CDR3 contains 14 residues.

This clonotype was seen only a few times. In DNA form, the CDR3 reads TGTGCCACCAGCAGAGGAGGGACAGGGGATCCTCAGCCCCAGCATTTT. It specifies CATSRGGTGDPQPQHF. The V and J genes are TRBV15 and TRBJ1-5; 10 bases align to TRBD1. The V gene end was trimmed by 1 base and the J gene end by 6 bases; junction bases not matched to a gene: 6. The germline V gene encodes CDR1 LNHNV and CDR2 YYDKDF (reference sequence). CDR3 size: 16 residues.

This chain uses TRBV20-1 with TRBJ2-3; D not resolved. Looked up from germline, CDR1 is DFQATT and CDR2 is SNEGSKA (reference sequence). CDR3 length: 14 amino acids. Trimming stripped 4 bases from V and 6 bases from J, with 17 bases between. The CDR3 loop is CSANGRVTWDTQYF. The CDR3 DNA follows: TGCAGTGCTAACGGTCGTGTAACTTGGGATACGCAGTATTTT.

This clonotype was seen more than once but under ten times. The chain combines TRBV7-9 with TRBJ2-7; 11 bases are shared with TRBD1. The CDR3 covers 16 residues. Trimming at V came to 4 bases and at J to 2 bases, leaving 7 bases not matched to a gene. CDR1 is SEHNR and CDR2 is FQNEAQ in the germline V gene (reference sequence). CDR3 sequence: CASSYGPGQGAYEQYF. CDR3 DNA: TGTGCCAGCAGCTATGGCCCGGGACAGGGGGCCTACGAGCAGTACTTC.

This rearrangement joins TRBV27 to TRBJ2-5; TRBD2 matches 7 bases. This CDR3 has 13 residues. Germline CDR1 MNHEY, CDR2 SMNVEV (reference sequence). Trimming cost V 4 bases and J 9 bases; bases outside gene matches: 8. CDR3 in amino acids: CASSYLGGRAQYF. The DNA for the CDR3 is TGTGCCAGCAGTTACCTCGGGGGGAGGGCCCAGTACTTC.

This clonotype was seen only a few times. This chain connects TRBV7-9 to TRBJ1-2; 7 bases match TRBD1. CDR3 length: 16 residues. Germline CDR1 is SEHNR and CDR2 is FQNEAQ (reference sequence). With 5 bases clipped from V and 4 bases from J, the junction kept 13 bases outside the gene matches. CDR3 bases: TGTGCCAGCAGCCTAGATCACCGGGGACAGACCTATGGCTACACCTTC. Translated: CASSLDHRGQTYGYTF.

This clonotype has just a few counts. The chain links TRBV25-1 to TRBJ2-2, with D tentatively TRBD1 or TRBD2 (5 bases each). The length of the CDR3 is 14 residues. Per germline, CDR1 MGHDK and CDR2 SYGVNS. V gave up 11 bases and J gave up 1 base, with 14 bases separating them. In DNA form, the CDR3 reads TGTGCCGCGGCCACGAGGGGGAACACCGGGGAGCTGTTTTTT. It is translated as CAAATRGNTGELFF.

V and J are TRBV2 and TRBJ1-2; 9 bases align to TRBD1. The CDR3 is 13 amino acids. Germline V gene data show CDR1 as SNHLY and CDR2 as FYNNEI. Trimming took 7 bases from V and 8 from J; bases not matched to a gene: 8. The CDR3 nucleotides are TGTGCCAGCAACATCGACAGGGGGTACGGCTACACCTTC. Its protein is CASNIDRGYGYTF.

CDR3 in amino acids: CASRTNTDTQYF. The CDR3, as DNA: TGTGCCAGCAGAACCAATACAGATACGCAGTATTTT. The V gene is TRBV7-2, the J gene TRBJ2-3; the D is unclear. This CDR3 spans 12 amino acids. V lost 6 bases to trimming and J lost 3 bases, with 7 bases between them. The germline CDR1 and CDR2 sequences are SGHTA and FQGNSA.

The gene calls are TRBV6-1 and TRBJ1-2, with D possibly matching TRBD1 (5 bases). There are 20 residues in the CDR3. CDR1 is MNHNS and CDR2 is SASEGT in the germline V gene. Trimming took 7 bases from V and 7 from J, leaving 37 bases between them. As DNA, the CDR3 is TGTGCCAGCATCCCACCTCGCCCGACAGTGTCCCCCAGAGGGTGGTCTGGCTACACCTTC. This gives the protein CASIPPRPTVSPRGWSGYTF.